A selection of T cell receptor beta chains follows, all from one sample in a study of STAT5B mutations in CD4+ large granular lymphocyte leukemia. Produced via immunoSEQ multiplex PCR; TCRdb's table is partial and in-frame only. This table holds tens of thousands of clones, roughly 80% found once. Sequencing used CD4+ T cells from blood buffy coats. These TCRs come from a human donor in good health. Both conserved end residues are part of each CDR3. The D gene is left open where the match is weak. Rows give clone size only sometimes, using once, few, many, or a class for an expanded clone.

d_gene: .
j_gene: TRBJ1-4
v_gene: TRBV5-1
abundance: .
CDR3nt: TGCGCCAGCAGCTTCGGGGCGGCTAATGAAAAACTGTTTTTT
CDR3aa: CASSFGAANEKLFF

d_gene: TRBD2
j_gene: TRBJ2-5
v_gene: TRBV9
abundance: .
CDR3nt: TGTGCCAGCAGCAGAAATCTAGCGGCAGAGACCCAGTACTTC
CDR3aa: CASSRNLAAETQYF

d_gene: TRBD1
j_gene: TRBJ1-1
v_gene: TRBV6-5
abundance: .
CDR3nt: TGTGCCAGCAGGGGTGGGACAGAGAACACTGAAGCTTTCTTT
CDR3aa: CASRGGTENTEAFF

d_gene: .
j_gene: TRBJ1-2
v_gene: TRBV21-1
abundance: .
CDR3nt: TGTGCCAGCAGCAAAGGAGGTAAGAAGGAGAGGGGCTATGGCTACACCTTC
CDR3aa: CASSKGGKKERGYGYTF

d_gene: .
j_gene: TRBJ2-1
v_gene: TRBV29-1
abundance: .
CDR3nt: TGCAGCGCCCCAGTAGCGGCCTACAATGAGCAGTTCTTC
CDR3aa: CSAPVAAYNEQFF

d_gene: .
j_gene: TRBJ1-1
v_gene: TRBV9
abundance: .
CDR3nt: TGTGCCAGCTCCGGGTCGGCCACCCTTTACTTT
CDR3aa: CASSGSATLYF

d_gene: .
j_gene: TRBJ2-7
v_gene: TRBV7-9
abundance: medium-sized
CDR3nt: TGTGCCAGCAGCCCAAAGGGGCCATACGAGCAGTACTTC
CDR3aa: CASSPKGPYEQYF

d_gene: TRBD1
j_gene: TRBJ2-7
v_gene: TRBV28
abundance: .
CDR3nt: TGTGCCAGCAGTCAGACAGGGCCATGGGGTCTGTCCTTC
CDR3aa: CASSQTGPWGLSF

d_gene: .
j_gene: TRBJ1-1
v_gene: TRBV4-2
abundance: .
CDR3nt: TGTGCCAGCAGCCAAGATCCCACAGGGCAACTCACTGAAGCTTTCTTT
CDR3aa: CASSQDPTGQLTEAFF

d_gene: TRBD1
j_gene: TRBJ1-4
v_gene: TRBV19
abundance: .
CDR3nt: TGTGCCAGTAGTGTGACCGGCGGGACAGGGAATGAAAAACTGTTTTTT
CDR3aa: CASSVTGGTGNEKLFF

d_gene: .
j_gene: TRBJ1-2
v_gene: TRBV19
abundance: .
CDR3nt: TGTGCCAGTAGGGTTTCGGGACTGTCGCATTATGGCTACACCTTC
CDR3aa: CASRVSGLSHYGYTF

d_gene: TRBD2
j_gene: TRBJ2-5
v_gene: TRBV9
abundance: .
CDR3nt: TGTGCCAGCAGCCCGTTGGCGGGGGGAACCCCGTCACAAGAGACCCAGTACTTC
CDR3aa: CASSPLAGGTPSQETQYF

d_gene: .
j_gene: TRBJ1-5
v_gene: TRBV7-8
abundance: .
CDR3nt: TGTGCCAGCAGCTTAATCCCCCAGAGCCAGGCGGTCAATCAGCCCCAGCATTTT
CDR3aa: CASSLIPQSQAVNQPQHF

d_gene: .
j_gene: TRBJ2-6
v_gene: TRBV30
abundance: .
CDR3nt: TGTGCCGGGGCGACAGCTGGGGCCAACGTCCTGACTTTC
CDR3aa: CAGATAGANVLTF

d_gene: .
j_gene: TRBJ1-4
v_gene: TRBV5-4
abundance: .
CDR3nt: TGTGCCAGCAGCGTCCGGGACTACGGGGAAAAACTGTTTTTT
CDR3aa: CASSVRDYGEKLFF

d_gene: TRBD1
j_gene: TRBJ2-5
v_gene: TRBV4-3
abundance: .
CDR3nt: TGCGCCAGCAGCCGGGACAGGGGAAAGGGCCAAGAGACCCAGTACTTC
CDR3aa: CASSRDRGKGQETQYF

d_gene: .
j_gene: TRBJ2-1
v_gene: TRBV28
abundance: .
CDR3nt: TGTGCCAGCAGTCGCTTGAAGGGGCATGAGCAGTTCTTC
CDR3aa: CASSRLKGHEQFF

d_gene: .
j_gene: TRBJ1-1
v_gene: TRBV11-3
abundance: .
CDR3nt: TGTGCCAGCAGCTTAGATGCAGGGGCGGGCACTGAAGCTTTCTTT
CDR3aa: CASSLDAGAGTEAFF

d_gene: .
j_gene: TRBJ2-7
v_gene: TRBV14
abundance: .
CDR3nt: TGTGCCAGCAGCCAAGATCTCTCCCGAGGTCGGTACTTC
CDR3aa: CASSQDLSRGRYF

d_gene: TRBD1
j_gene: TRBJ1-2
v_gene: TRBV18
abundance: few
CDR3nt: TGTGCCAGCTCGAAGGGACAGAGCTATGGCTACACCTTC
CDR3aa: CASSKGQSYGYTF

d_gene: TRBD2
j_gene: TRBJ2-7
v_gene: TRBV7-8
abundance: .
CDR3nt: TGTGCCAGCAGCTTACGGGGGGGAAGCTCCTACGAGCAGTACTTC
CDR3aa: CASSLRGGSSYEQYF

d_gene: .
j_gene: TRBJ2-3
v_gene: TRBV5-1
abundance: .
CDR3nt: TGCGCCAGCCACTTAGGGGTGAGGACAGATACGCAGTATTTT
CDR3aa: CASHLGVRTDTQYF

d_gene: .
j_gene: TRBJ2-1
v_gene: TRBV10-3
abundance: .
CDR3nt: TGTGCCATCAGTGATAACAATGAGCAGTTCTTC
CDR3aa: CAISDNNEQFF

d_gene: .
j_gene: TRBJ1-5
v_gene: TRBV27
abundance: .
CDR3nt: TGTGCCAGCAGTTTCTCAGACAGGTATAGCAATCAGCCCCAGCATTTT
CDR3aa: CASSFSDRYSNQPQHF

d_gene: .
j_gene: TRBJ2-3
v_gene: TRBV7-9
abundance: .
CDR3nt: TGTGCCAGCAGCTTGGGAGCGAGCACAGATACGCAGTATTTT
CDR3aa: CASSLGASTDTQYF

d_gene: .
j_gene: TRBJ1-4
v_gene: TRBV5-1
abundance: .
CDR3nt: TGCGCCAGCAACCAGGACGGCCTTAATGAAAAACTGTTTTTT
CDR3aa: CASNQDGLNEKLFF

d_gene: TRBD1
j_gene: TRBJ2-7
v_gene: TRBV4-2
abundance: .
CDR3nt: TGTGCCAGCAGCCAGGTTTCCGGGACAGGGGCCTACGAGCAGTACTTC
CDR3aa: CASSQVSGTGAYEQYF

d_gene: .
j_gene: TRBJ1-2
v_gene: TRBV5-1
abundance: .
CDR3nt: TGCGCCAGCAGTGACGTTAACTATGGCTACACCTTC
CDR3aa: CASSDVNYGYTF

d_gene: TRBD1
j_gene: TRBJ2-1
v_gene: TRBV6-5
abundance: .
CDR3nt: TGTGCCAGCAGGACAGGGGGTGAGCAGTTCTTC
CDR3aa: CASRTGGEQFF

d_gene: .
j_gene: TRBJ2-7
v_gene: TRBV30
abundance: .
CDR3nt: TGTGCCTGGGGGAGCTACGAGCAGTACTTC
CDR3aa: CAWGSYEQYF

d_gene: .
j_gene: TRBJ2-7
v_gene: TRBV27
abundance: .
CDR3nt: TGTGCCAGCAGTCCTCTCTACGTCGGTGAGGGATTCGAGCAGTACTTC
CDR3aa: CASSPLYVGEGFEQYF